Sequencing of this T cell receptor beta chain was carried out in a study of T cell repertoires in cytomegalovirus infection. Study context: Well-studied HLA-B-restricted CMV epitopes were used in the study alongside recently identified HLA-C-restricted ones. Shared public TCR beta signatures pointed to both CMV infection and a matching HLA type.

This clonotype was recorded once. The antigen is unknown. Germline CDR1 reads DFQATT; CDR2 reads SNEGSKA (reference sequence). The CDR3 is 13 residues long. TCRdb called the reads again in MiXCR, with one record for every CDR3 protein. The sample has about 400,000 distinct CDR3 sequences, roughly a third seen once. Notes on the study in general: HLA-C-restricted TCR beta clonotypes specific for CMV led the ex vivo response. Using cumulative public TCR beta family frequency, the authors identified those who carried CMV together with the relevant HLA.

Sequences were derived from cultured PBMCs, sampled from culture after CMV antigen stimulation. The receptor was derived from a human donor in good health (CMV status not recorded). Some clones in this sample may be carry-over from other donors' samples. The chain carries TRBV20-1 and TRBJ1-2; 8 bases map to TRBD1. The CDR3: CSATGGRDYGYTF. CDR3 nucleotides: TGCAGCGCAACAGGGGGACGGGACTATGGCTACACCTTC.